One sample yielded the 21 T cell receptor beta chains listed below, sequenced in a study of T cell repertoires in cytomegalovirus infection. TCRdb itself ran the reads through MiXCR, one entry per CDR3 protein. The repertoire includes about 400,000 distinct CDR3 sequences, about a sixth of them detected once, and 8.7% sits in the top ten. The source material was PBMCs. Every receptor here comes from a human donor in good health (CMV status not recorded). Some clones in this sample may be carry-over from other donors' samples.

This clonotype has at least ten counts. The CDR3 sequence: CASSYGVRDAAFF. CDR3 DNA sequence: TGTGCCAGCAGTTATGGAGTCAGGGACGCAGCTTTCTTT. This chain links TRBV6-2 or TRBV6-3 with TRBJ1-1, with D maybe TRBD1 (5 bases). Trimming stripped 3 bases from V and 10 bases from J, with 15 bases between. CDR3 size: 13 residues. Germline V gives CDR1 MNHEY, CDR2 SVGEGT.

This clonotype has only a few counts. The CDR3 sequence is CASLRTSGSNEQFF. The CDR3 bases are TGTGCCAGCTTAAGGACTAGCGGGAGTAATGAGCAGTTCTTC. This chain links TRBV18 with TRBJ2-1; 13 bases are a match to TRBD2. The CDR3 extends over 14 amino acids. After removal of 7 bases from V and 7 bases from J, the junction contained 4 bases not matched to a gene. Looked up from germline, CDR1 is KGHSH and CDR2 is LQKENI.

The sample holds a few counts of this clonotype. The chain couples TRBV27 to TRBJ2-7, with D perhaps matching TRBD1 (5 bases). Trimming took 6 bases from V and 6 from J, leaving 9 bases between them. CDR3 length: 11 amino acids. The V gene's germline CDR1 is MNHEY and CDR2 SMNVEV (reference sequence). The CDR3 region has the DNA TGTGCCAGCAGGGGGCCGGTCGAGCAGTACTTC. Encoded protein: CASRGPVEQYF.

This clonotype has a count of ten or more. This sequence joins TRBV19 and TRBJ2-1; 9 positions agree with TRBD2. CDR3 length equals 13 residues. CDR1 is LNHDA and CDR2 is SQIVND in the germline V gene (reference sequence). Losses at the gene ends were 7 bases for V and 8 bases for J; bases not matched to a gene: 6. DNA of the CDR3: TGTGCCAGTACCCTAGCGGGACGGGATGAGCAGTTCTTC. Translation: CASTLAGRDEQFF.

This clonotype was seen ten or more times. This sequence joins TRBV7-2 and TRBJ2-1; 8 bases are shared with TRBD1. Germline CDR1 reads SGHTA; CDR2 reads FQGNSA. This CDR3 region has 16 residues. V was pared by 5 bases and J by 8 bases, with 14 bases of the junction left unmatched. The CDR3 DNA sequence: TGTGCCAGCAGCCAACGAAGGACAGGGCTGCGAGATGAGCAGTTCTTC. It specifies CASSQRRTGLRDEQFF.

This clonotype has a handful of counts. The chain employs TRBV18 and TRBJ2-1; D assignment may be TRBD1 or TRBD2 (6 bases each). CDR1 is KGHSH, CDR2 LQKENI, per germline. The CDR3 has 15 residues. Between the trimmed V and J ends, which lost 0 bases and 7 bases, there was a span of 13 bases. The CDR3 sequence: CASSPPIRGGNEQFF. DNA of the CDR3: TGTGCCAGCTCACCACCGATTCGAGGGGGGAATGAGCAGTTCTTC.

The rearrangement uses TRBV9 and TRBJ1-6; 7 nucleotides align to TRBD1. The CDR3 totals 16 residues. Germline CDR1 reads SGDLS; CDR2 reads YYNGEE. Germline trimming cut 4 bases from V and 6 bases from J; bases unmatched to any gene: 10. DNA for the CDR3: TGTGCCAGCAGCTCTAACGCGGGACAGCTTAATTCACCCCTCCACTTT. Protein sequence: CASSSNAGQLNSPLHF.

This chain joins TRBV20-1 and TRBJ1-5; D is uncertain. CDR3 length equals 12 residues. V lost 3 bases and J 6 bases, leaving 9 bases between the germline ends. Germline V lookup: CDR1 DFQATT, CDR2 SNEGSKA (reference sequence). The CDR3 nucleotides are TGCAGTGCTAGTGGGGTACTTCAGCCCCAGCATTTT. This sequence encodes CSASGVLQPQHF.

This clonotype came up many times. The J gene is TRBJ2-3, the V gene TRBV7-7; 11 bases agree with TRBD2. This CDR3 contains 18 residues. Trimming cost V 2 bases and J 2 bases; bases outside gene matches: 9. The germline V gene encodes CDR1 SSHAT and CDR2 FNYEAQ (reference sequence). The CDR3 spells CASSLSLAGGPNTDTQYF. CDR3 coding DNA: TGTGCCAGCAGCTTATCGCTAGCGGGGGGACCTAACACAGATACGCAGTATTTT.

This clonotype was observed a few times. The chain uses TRBV12-3 or TRBV12-4 and TRBJ2-7, with a possible D match to TRBD2 (7 bases). Trimming removed 7 bases from V and 0 bases from J, with 16 bases in between. The CDR3 extends over 15 amino acids. CDR3 in amino acids: CASTPRGGFSYEQYF. The CDR3 coding sequence is TGTGCCAGCACCCCGAGGGGGGGGTTCTCCTACGAGCAGTACTTC.

Ten or more counts support this clonotype. The chain employs TRBV7-6 and TRBJ2-2, with TRBD2 matching 8 bases. The CDR3 runs 17 residues. Germline assignment: CDR1 SGHVS and CDR2 FNYEAQ. Trimming cost V 5 bases and J 1 base; bases outside gene matches: 9. In DNA, the CDR3 is TGTGCCAGCAGCCAAGAAGGACTAGCCCTGAACACCGGGGAGCTGTTTTTT. This sequence encodes CASSQEGLALNTGELFF. Looking up the rest from reference TRBV7-6 and TRBJ2-2 gives the full variable domain: GAGVSQSPRYKVTKRGQDVALRCDPISGHVSLYWYRQALGQGPEFLTYFNYEAQQDKSGLPNDRFSAERPEGSISTLTIQRTEQRDSAMYRCASSQEGLALNTGELFFGEGSRLTVL.

This clonotype was detected ten times or more. The DNA for the CDR3 is TGTGCCAGCTCATTGGAGGGGGACGGACGGGAGGGTGAGCAGTTCTTC. This codes for CASSLEGDGREGEQFF. The V gene is TRBV9, the J gene TRBJ2-1; 8 nucleotides agree with TRBD2. Unmatched junction bases numbered 18, after V lost 7 bases and J lost 9 bases. The CDR3 loop spans 16 amino acids. The germline V gene has CDR1 SGDLS and CDR2 YYNGEE.

The chain combines TRBV29-1 with TRBJ2-1, with 8 bases aligning to TRBD1. V lost 6 bases to trimming and J lost 2 bases; unmatched junction nucleotides: 0. Germline assignment: CDR1 SQVTM and CDR2 ANQGSEA. This CDR3 comprises 12 residues. The CDR3 sequence: CSVDRAYNEQFF. CDR3 bases: TGCAGCGTGGACAGGGCCTACAATGAGCAGTTCTTC.

The table lists this clonotype with a few counts. This sequence joins TRBV6-1 and TRBJ1-5; D is unresolved. Trimming pared 2 bases from V and 7 bases from J, leaving 6 bases between. The CDR3 is 12 amino acids. Germline CDR1 is MNHNS and CDR2 is SASEGT. The CDR3 reads CASSEILQPQHF. The CDR3, as DNA: TGTGCCAGCAGTGAAATTCTGCAGCCCCAGCATTTT.

This clonotype was observed a few times. V gene TRBV2 combines with J gene TRBJ1-6; D uncertain. Germline CDR1 SNHLY, CDR2 FYNNEI. The germline V and J ends were trimmed by 5 bases and 7 bases, with 12 bases remaining between them. This CDR3 comprises 14 residues. The CDR3 loop reads CASSLTQYNSPLHF. CDR3 nucleotide sequence: TGTGCCAGCAGTTTGACTCAGTACAATTCACCCCTCCACTTT.

This clonotype was recorded a few times. The CDR3 loop is CASSIQRDQPQHF. CDR3 DNA: TGTGCCAGTAGTATACAACGGGACCAGCCCCAGCATTTT. The chain couples TRBV19 to TRBJ1-5; D is possibly TRBD1 (5 bases). Trimming pared 2 bases from V and 7 bases from J, leaving 9 bases between. Germline V gene data show CDR1 as LNHDA and CDR2 as SQIVND (reference sequence). The CDR3 loop spans 13 amino acids.

This clonotype was detected only a few times. CDR3: CSAATGRGRNSPLHF. The CDR3 DNA is TGCAGTGCCGCGACAGGCAGGGGGCGGAATTCACCCCTCCACTTT. This chain connects TRBV20-1 to TRBJ1-6; 8 bases are a match to TRBD1. In germline, CDR1 is DFQATT, CDR2 SNEGSKA (reference sequence). The CDR3 covers 15 residues. The ends lost 6 bases at V and 7 bases at J; junction bases unmatched: 11.

This clonotype was recorded at least ten times. The rearrangement joins TRBV7-2 to TRBJ2-7; D may be TRBD2 (5 bases). Trimming took 1 base from V and 3 from J, leaving 13 bases between them. Germline V CDR1 and CDR2: SGHTA, FQGNSA. The CDR3 runs 15 residues. CDR3 coding DNA: TGTGCCAGCAGCTTAGTTGCGGGTAGGAACTACGAGCAGTACTTC. It yields the protein CASSLVAGRNYEQYF.

This clonotype came up many times. The genes are TRBV7-8 and TRBJ2-7; D unclear. V lost 2 bases to trimming and J lost 5 bases, with 10 bases between them. The CDR3 loop spans 13 amino acids. CDR1 is SGHVS, CDR2 FQNEAQ, per germline. CDR3 residues: CASSLTTKNEQYF. CDR3 DNA sequence: TGTGCCAGCAGCTTAACTACGAAGAACGAGCAGTACTTC. The complete variable domain, with remaining parts taken from reference TRBV7-8 and TRBJ2-7, reads GAGVSQSPRYKVAKRGQDVALRCDPISGHVSLFWYQQALGQGPEFLTYFQNEAQLDKSGLPSDRFFAERPEGSVSTLKIQRTQQEDSAVYLCASSLTTKNEQYFGPGTRLTVT.

This rearrangement joins TRBV2 to TRBJ1-4; TRBD1 matches at 11 bases. The germline gives CDR1 SNHLY, CDR2 FYNNEI. This CDR3 has 14 amino acids. Trimming cost V 10 bases and J 8 bases; bases outside gene matches: 9. The CDR3, as DNA: TGTGCCACAGCACGAGGGACAGGGGGAGAAAAACTGTTTTTT. Protein product: CATARGTGGEKLFF.

Only a few counts were recorded for this clonotype. The CDR3 region is CASSVAGGESDTQYF. The CDR3 coding sequence is TGTGCCAGCAGTGTGGCAGGGGGCGAATCGGATACGCAGTATTTT. This sequence joins TRBV6-4 and TRBJ2-3; the match to TRBD1 covers 8 bases. J lost 6 bases, V lost 4 bases, and 9 bases had no gene match. CDR1 and CDR2 from the germline V gene are MRHNA and SNTAGT. The CDR3 runs to 15 residues.